These T cell receptor beta chains were read from a single sample in a study of blood T cell repertoires in COVID-19. Method: immunoSEQ multiplex PCR; TCRdb's copy keeps in-frame clones and lacks some. Of tens of thousands of clones in the sample, 80% were seen once. Sequenced sample: peripheral blood. The receptors originated from a human donor in a cohort sampled during active COVID-19. The CDR3 runs from the conserved cysteine through the conserved F or W. A D gene is named only where the DNA matches it firmly. Rows may omit the clone size; those that give it use once, few, many or a size class.

.	.	TRBV19	TRBJ1-2	TGTGCCAGTAGTATGAGGGGGACAACCTATGGCTACACCTTC	CASSMRGTTYGYTF
.	.	TRBV6-4	TRBJ1-1	TGTGCCAGCACTTTCGGACATATCCAATCGAACACTGAAGCTTTCTTT	CASTFGHIQSNTEAFF
.	.	TRBV2	TRBJ1-6	TGTGCCAGCAGTCGGGACATATACTCACCCCTCCACTTT	CASSRDIYSPLHF
.	.	TRBV5-4	TRBJ1-5	TGTGCCAGCAGCCCCCGGAGGTGGGTTAGCAATCAGCCCCAGCATTTT	CASSPRRWVSNQPQHF
TRBD1	.	TRBV18	TRBJ2-1	TGTGCCAGCTCACCAAGGGGGCAGAGCTCCTACAATGAGCAGTTCTTC	CASSPRGQSSYNEQFF
.	.	TRBV7-3	TRBJ2-5	TGTGCCAGCAGCTCGGGGGGCCTGGGGGAGACCCAGTACTTC	CASSSGGLGETQYF
TRBD2	.	TRBV27	TRBJ2-5	TGTGCCAGCAGTTTAAGACTAGCGGGGGATGGGTACCAAGAGACCCAGTACTTC	CASSLRLAGDGYQETQYF
.	few	TRBV7-2	TRBJ2-3	TGTGCCAGCAGCCCGGGGGGCTTCCCTACAGATACGCAGTATTTT	CASSPGGFPTDTQYF
TRBD2	.	TRBV6-5	TRBJ2-1	TGTGCCAGCAGGAGACTAGCGGGCAATGAGCAGTTCTTC	CASRRLAGNEQFF
TRBD2	.	TRBV3-1/TRBV3-2	TRBJ2-7	TGTGCCAGCAGCCAAGGGAGGACGGGAGGGGGGACATACGAGCAGTACTTC	CASSQGRTGGGTYEQYF
TRBD2	.	TRBV27	TRBJ2-2	TGTGCCAGCAGAAAACCGGGACTAGCGAACACCGGGGAGCTGTTTTTT	CASRKPGLANTGELFF
.	.	TRBV6-5	TRBJ2-1	TGTGCCAGCACCCCCCCCGCTAGCAGTGAGCAGTTCTTC	CASTPPASSEQFF
.	.	TRBV4-3	TRBJ2-2	TGCGCCAGCAGCCAAGAAAGGGGGCAGGGGGGTACCGGGGAGCTGTTTTTT	CASSQERGQGGTGELFF
TRBD2	.	TRBV12-5	TRBJ2-1	TGTGCTAGTGCCGTTGCGGGGGGCGGGAGGAAGGACAATGAGCAGTTCTTC	CASAVAGGGRKDNEQFF
TRBD2	.	TRBV11-3	TRBJ2-3	TGTGCCAGCAGCACGGGACTAGCGGGGGCCTCTAGCACAGATACGCAGTATTTT	CASSTGLAGASSTDTQYF
.	.	TRBV5-6	TRBJ2-3	TGTGCCAGCAGCTTTGATCTAGGAGTGGATACGCAGTATTTT	CASSFDLGVDTQYF
TRBD2	.	TRBV5-1	TRBJ2-1	TGCGCCAGCAGCTCTAGCGGGAGAGACTACAATGAGCAGTTCTTC	CASSSSGRDYNEQFF
.	few	TRBV5-4	TRBJ1-5	TGTGCCAGCAGCTCCGGTCCAAGCAATCAGCCCCAGCATTTT	CASSSGPSNQPQHF
TRBD1	once	TRBV3-1/TRBV3-2	TRBJ1-6	TGTGCCAGCAGCCAAGCCGGACAGGGTTATTCACCCCTCCACTTT	CASSQAGQGYSPLHF
.	.	TRBV9	TRBJ2-1	TGTGCCAGCAGCGTAGGGCTAGCCGTCGATGAGCAGTTCTTC	CASSVGLAVDEQFF
.	.	TRBV6-5	TRBJ2-3	TGTGCCAGCTCCTTTTCGGGTACGCAGTATTTT	CASSFSGTQYF
.	.	TRBV5-1	TRBJ1-1	TGCGCCAGCAGCTTGATTCCAGGGGTGAACACTGAAGCTTTCTTT	CASSLIPGVNTEAFF
TRBD1	.	TRBV30	TRBJ2-1	TGTGCCTGGATGGGACAGGCCTACAATGAGCAGTTCTTC	CAWMGQAYNEQFF
TRBD1	.	TRBV7-9	TRBJ2-3	TGTGCCAGCAGACGCGCCGGGACAGGGTTTCGAGATACGCAGTATTTT	CASRRAGTGFRDTQYF
TRBD1	.	TRBV6-4	TRBJ2-1	TGTGCCAGCAGCCCTTTTCCGTCGGACAGGGTTGGGAATGAGCAGTTCTTC	CASSPFPSDRVGNEQFF
TRBD2	.	TRBV5-6	TRBJ2-3	TGTGCCACGACCGGGACTAGCGGGACGACCCCAGATACGCAGTATTTT	CATTGTSGTTPDTQYF
TRBD1	.	TRBV19	TRBJ2-7	TGTGCCAGTAGTCCCGCGATTACCGGGACAGGGGACCGCGAGCAGTACTTC	CASSPAITGTGDREQYF